Presented here are 4 T cell receptor beta chains from one specimen sequenced in a study of blood T cell repertoires in COVID-19 (dated by TCRdb to the early 2020s). To prepare the library, the immunoSEQ multiplex PCR assay was applied. TCRdb took this table from immuneACCESS and kept in-frame rearrangements with V and J called. Such tables lack part of the clones; where checked against another copy, unresolved V genes explain under half of the gap, and the rest is unexplained. Recorded for this sample are hundreds of thousands of clones; approximately 91% of them occurred a single time. The ten most abundant clones make up about 9.9% of the sample. Material: PBMCs or T cells enriched from blood (not recorded which). The receptor source for this set is a woman between 35 and 50 years old who had recovered from COVID-19.

The chain recombines TRBV5-6 with TRBJ2-5; D is perhaps TRBD1 (5 bases). In germline, CDR1 is SGHDT, CDR2 YYEEEE. Trimming removed 0 bases at V and 5 bases at J, with 17 bases between. There are 16 residues in the CDR3. CDR3 loop: CASSLAAGIGSETQYF. The CDR3 DNA sequence: TGTGCCAGCAGCTTGGCGGCAGGGATCGGGTCCGAGACCCAGTACTTC. Combining the CDR3 with reference TRBV5-6 and TRBJ2-5 gives the whole variable domain DAGVTQSPTHLIKTRGQQVTLRCSPKSGHDTVSWYQQALGQGPQFIFQYYEEEERQRGNFPDRFSGHQFPNYSSELNVNALLLGDSALYLCASSLAAGIGSETQYFGPGTRLLVL.

The J gene is TRBJ1-2, the V gene TRBV27; no firm D call. CDR1 is MNHEY and CDR2 is SMNVEV in the germline V gene (reference sequence). This CDR3 spans 13 amino acids. The V end was cut by 2 bases, the J end by 2 bases, with 6 bases between. CDR3 bases: TGTGCCAGCAGTTTAAACAGAAACTATGGCTACACCTTC. This translates into CASSLNRNYGYTF.

The gene calls are TRBV6-1 and TRBJ2-3; D gene uncertain. The germline V gene has CDR1 MNHNS and CDR2 SASEGT. This CDR3 contains 12 residues. The ends were cut back, 3 bases at V and 5 bases at J, with 6 bases in the middle. The CDR3 DNA follows: TGTGCCAGCAGTGATCGTTTAGATACGCAGTATTTT. Its protein is CASSDRLDTQYF.

This sequence joins TRBV5-6 and TRBJ2-7, with D maybe TRBD1 (6 bases). Germline CDR1 and CDR2: SGHDT and YYEEEE. The CDR3 extends over 15 amino acids. V was trimmed by 0 bases and J by 7 bases, leaving 17 bases between them. The CDR3 region has the DNA TGTGCCAGCAGCTTGGTGCAGGGGCCGAAAAGTGAGCAGTACTTC. Encoded protein: CASSLVQGPKSEQYF.